These T cell receptor beta chains were read from a single sample in a study of metastatic and nonmetastatic thyroid tumors. With MiXCR, TCRdb reprocessed the PCR reads. Seen here are about 40,000 clones, more than 9.5% observed once, and the top ten hold 20% to 25%. The sequencing sample was made of blood. These receptors came from a female donor with papillary thyroid cancer or a benign thyroid nodule (not recorded which). Some clones in this sample may be carry-over from other donors' samples. The CDR3 runs from the conserved cysteine through the conserved F or W. Each record gives: V gene, D gene, J gene, clone size, CDR3 DNA, CDR3 protein. D genes are given only for firm matches. Clone size is shown for a subset of rows, as once, few, many or a class of expanded clone.

V: TRBV9; D: TRBD2; J: TRBJ2-1; size: many; DNA: TGTGCCAGCAGCGGACGGACTAGCGGGAGGCATGAGCAGTTCTTC; CDR3: CASSGRTSGRHEQFF
V: TRBV18; D: -; J: TRBJ2-5; size: many; DNA: TGTGCCAGCTCAGCGTTGGACGCCACGGAGACCCAGTACTTC; CDR3: CASSALDATETQYF
V: TRBV11-2; D: -; J: TRBJ2-7; size: -; DNA: TGTGCCAGCAGGCCACCGGTGACAGGCACGGGGGAGCAGTACTTC; CDR3: CASRPPVTGTGEQYF
V: TRBV7-2; D: -; J: TRBJ2-1; size: -; DNA: TGTGCCAGCAGCGTAGGGACCTACAATGAGCAGTTCTTC; CDR3: CASSVGTYNEQFF
V: TRBV20-1; D: -; J: TRBJ2-5; size: -; DNA: TGCAGTGCTTGGGCGGGGGAGACCCAGTACTTC; CDR3: CSAWAGETQYF
V: TRBV11-3; D: TRBD2; J: TRBJ2-3; size: many; DNA: TGTGCCAGCAGCGTCCTGGGACTAGCTATAGATACGCAGTATTTT; CDR3: CASSVLGLAIDTQYF
V: TRBV6-6; D: -; J: TRBJ2-1; size: few; DNA: TGTGCCAGCAGTTACAACGGATCCTACAATGAGCAGTTCTTC; CDR3: CASSYNGSYNEQFF
V: TRBV6-1; D: -; J: TRBJ2-5; size: many; DNA: TGTGCCATAAAAGAAGACCTAATATCCGAGACCCAGTACTTC; CDR3: CAIKEDLISETQYF
V: TRBV6-2/TRBV6-3; D: -; J: TRBJ2-3; size: many; DNA: TGTGCCAGCAGAACGGCTGATACGCAGTATTTT; CDR3: CASRTADTQYF
V: TRBV30; D: -; J: TRBJ1-6; size: many; DNA: TGTGCCTGGAGTAGGACAAATTCACCCCTCCACTTT; CDR3: CAWSRTNSPLHF
V: TRBV28; D: -; J: TRBJ1-2; size: many; DNA: TGTGCCAGCAGTTTTTCTACAAATATCTATGGCTACACCTTC; CDR3: CASSFSTNIYGYTF
V: TRBV6-1; D: TRBD2; J: TRBJ2-3; size: -; DNA: TGTGCCAGAAGTGAGGCGCGGGGGGGGACAGATACGCAGTATTTT; CDR3: CARSEARGGTDTQYF
V: TRBV2; D: TRBD1; J: TRBJ1-5; size: many; DNA: TGTGCCAGCAGTGAAGTCCGGGACAGGGGGCAATATCAGCCCCAGCATTTT; CDR3: CASSEVRDRGQYQPQHF
V: TRBV7-2; D: -; J: TRBJ2-7; size: many; DNA: TGTGCCAGCAGCCCAGGGGGAGGGCGGACCTACGAGCAGTACTTC; CDR3: CASSPGGGRTYEQYF
V: TRBV6-1; D: TRBD2; J: TRBJ2-3; size: -; DNA: TGTGCCAGCAGTGTCAGACTAGCGGGGCGCTCCTACGAGCAGTATTTT; CDR3: CASSVRLAGRSYEQYF